Listed below are T cell receptor beta chains from one sample, sequenced in a study of T cell responses to AZD1222 COVID-19 vaccine. Clones were read by immunoSEQ multiplex PCR, and TCRdb kept only the in-frame ones, dropping some. The table includes some 170,000 clones, roughly 94% detected once. This specimen was peripheral blood, taken 28 days after the second AZD1222 dose. All receptors derive from an adult who received the AZD1222 COVID-19 vaccine. CDR3s include the opening cysteine and the closing phenylalanine or tryptophan. The D gene is left open where the match is weak. Not every row has a clone size; where given, it reads once, few, many or a size class.

- | TRBJ2-7 | - | TRBV11-2 | TGTGCCAGCAGCTTAGTTCCCTACGAGCAGTACTTC | CASSLVPYEQYF
once | TRBJ2-1 | - | TRBV5-4 | TGTGCCAGCAGCTTGGAACACGAACCCTACAATGAGCAGTTCTTC | CASSLEHEPYNEQFF
- | TRBJ2-1 | TRBD1 | TRBV7-9 | TGTGCCAGCGGTAACAGGGGGACCTACAATGAGCAGTTCTTC | CASGNRGTYNEQFF
- | TRBJ1-2 | TRBD1 | TRBV5-6 | TGTGCCAGCAGCCTTACAGGGGCCTATGGCTACACCTTC | CASSLTGAYGYTF
- | TRBJ1-4 | - | TRBV28 | TGTGCCAGCAGACCGAGTCTTGTGGTAGGGGAAAAACTGTTTTTT | CASRPSLVVGEKLFF
- | TRBJ2-1 | - | TRBV10-1 | TGCGCCAGCAGTGAGGATAGCTCCTACAATGAGCAGTTCTTC | CASSEDSSYNEQFF
few | TRBJ2-7 | TRBD2 | TRBV28 | TGTGCCAGCAGTTTATTTTACGCTTTAGGACTAGCGGAAAAGCAGTACTTC | CASSLFYALGLAEKQYF
few | TRBJ1-6 | TRBD1 | TRBV7-8 | TGTGCCAGCAGCCCGGGACAGCCGTATAATTCACCCCTCCACTTT | CASSPGQPYNSPLHF
once | TRBJ1-6 | TRBD1 | TRBV19 | TGTGCCAGCTCCCCCGGGACAGGGGGCCTCGAGACCTATAATTCACCCCTCCACTTT | CASSPGTGGLETYNSPLHF
- | TRBJ2-7 | - | TRBV7-2 | TGTGCCAGCAGCTTATTGGGGCAGGAGCAGTACTTC | CASSLLGQEQYF
- | TRBJ1-2 | - | TRBV19 | TGTGCCAGTAGTCAGGCCCGAAGCATTTATGGCTACACCTTC | CASSQARSIYGYTF
- | TRBJ1-3 | - | TRBV20-1 | TGCAGTGCTAGTTCCCGGGTCTCTGGAAACACCATATATTTT | CSASSRVSGNTIYF
many | TRBJ2-7 | TRBD1 | TRBV19 | TGTGCCAGTAGTTTCGGGACAGAACCCTACGAGCAGTACTTC | CASSFGTEPYEQYF
few | TRBJ2-2 | - | TRBV4-3 | TGCGCCAGCAGCCAAGACAACAGAAACACCGGGGAGCTGTTTTTT | CASSQDNRNTGELFF
few | TRBJ1-3 | - | TRBV10-3 | TGTGCCGCACAGGGAGCTGGAAACACCATATATTTT | CAAQGAGNTIYF
- | TRBJ2-7 | - | TRBV6-6 | TGTGCCAGCACCCATGACACAGCCTCCTACGAGCAGTACTTC | CASTHDTASYEQYF
- | TRBJ2-7 | TRBD2 | TRBV5-4 | TGTGCCAGCAGCAGAACTAGCGGGAGAACGAACGAGCAGTACTTC | CASSRTSGRTNEQYF
- | TRBJ1-1 | - | TRBV6-4 | TGTGCCAGCCCCCTCGTGGGGGTATGGAACACTGAAGCTTTCTTT | CASPLVGVWNTEAFF
once | TRBJ1-4 | - | TRBV28 | TGTGCCAGCAGAGGTATGGACGGTCGAAAACTGTTTTTT | CASRGMDGRKLFF
- | TRBJ1-4 | - | TRBV2 | TGTGCCAGCAGAAACAGTTATAATGAAAAACTGTTTTTT | CASRNSYNEKLFF
- | TRBJ2-3 | - | TRBV9 | TGTGCCAGCAGCGTAATGGGGACAGATACGCAGTATTTT | CASSVMGTDTQYF
- | TRBJ1-1 | - | TRBV19 | TGTGCCAGTAGTATTATGGGCGGGAACACTGAAGCTTTCTTT | CASSIMGGNTEAFF
- | TRBJ2-5 | TRBD2 | TRBV6-5 | TGTGCCAGCAGTAAGCGGGGGACGCAAGAGACCCAGTACTTC | CASSKRGTQETQYF
- | TRBJ2-5 | - | TRBV25-1 | TGTGCCAGCAGTGTCGGGGTAGTGGAGACCCAGTACTTC | CASSVGVVETQYF
- | TRBJ1-5 | TRBD1 | TRBV5-8 | TGTGCCAGCAGCTTGGGAGGGGGCGACGGCGCGTATAGCAATCAGCCCCAGCATTTT | CASSLGGGDGAYSNQPQHF
- | TRBJ2-3 | TRBD2 | TRBV18 | TGTGCCAGCTCACCACCGAGGGGGACTAGCGGGAAGGGGGGCACAGATACGCAGTATTTT | CASSPPRGTSGKGGTDTQYF
- | TRBJ1-1 | - | TRBV19 | TGTGCCAGTACCCCCCGGTCGCGGAACATGAACACTGAAGCTTTCTTT | CASTPRSRNMNTEAFF
- | TRBJ1-2 | - | TRBV6-1 | TGTGCCAGCAGTGAGGGGGGCGGTGGCTACACCTTC | CASSEGGGGYTF
- | TRBJ1-6 | - | TRBV18 | TGTGCCAGCTCACCGGGGAGCTCCTATAATTCACCCCTCCACTTT | CASSPGSSYNSPLHF
- | TRBJ2-7 | - | TRBV18 | TGTGCCACCGCAGTCGGCAGGCACTACGAGCAGTACTTC | CATAVGRHYEQYF
- | TRBJ2-1 | - | TRBV10-2 | TGCGCAGCCCAGACAATACCGGAAGGGTCCAATGAGCAGTTCTTC | CAAQTIPEGSNEQFF
- | TRBJ2-7 | - | TRBV6-1 | TGTGCCAGCAGCGAAGCGGGTGGCAGCTACGAGCAGTACTTC | CASSEAGGSYEQYF
- | TRBJ1-1 | TRBD1 | TRBV30 | TGTGCCTGGAGTGTTGGGACAGCCGACCACACTGAAGCTTTCTTT | CAWSVGTADHTEAFF
- | TRBJ2-1 | TRBD2 | TRBV7-2 | TGTGCCAGCAGTCCCAAGGGGACTAGCGGGAGGTCTGACAATGAGCAGTTCTTC | CASSPKGTSGRSDNEQFF
- | TRBJ2-1 | - | TRBV4-3 | TGCGCCAGCAGCCAAGATCAGGGACACCAGTTCTTC | CASSQDQGHQFF
once | TRBJ2-7 | - | TRBV11-2 | TGTGCCAGCAGCCTCATGGGGGGAGAGGTGGAGCAGTACTTC | CASSLMGGEVEQYF
- | TRBJ1-5 | - | TRBV6-1 | TGTGCCAGCAGTGAATTGGGGGGGGATAGCAATCAGCCCCAGCATTTT | CASSELGGDSNQPQHF
- | TRBJ2-1 | - | TRBV6-5 | TGTGCCAGCAGTCCAACTAGCTATGAGCAGTTCTTC | CASSPTSYEQFF
- | TRBJ2-3 | - | TRBV27 | TGTGCCAGCACCATTCCCCGGCCAGGTCCTACCTCGGGTTATACGCAGTATTTT | CASTIPRPGPTSGYTQYF
once | TRBJ1-1 | - | TRBV12-5 | TGTGCTAGTGGTTTGGGCGGAAACACTGAAGCTTTCTTT | CASGLGGNTEAFF
- | TRBJ2-3 | - | TRBV2 | TGTGCCAGCAGGCTGGACAGAAGCACAGATACGCAGTATTTT | CASRLDRSTDTQYF
- | TRBJ1-1 | - | TRBV5-1 | TGCGCCAGCAGCCCGGCCGAGCGAGGCTTTGCTTTCTTT | CASSPAERGFAFF
- | TRBJ2-7 | TRBD1 | TRBV24-1 | TGTGCCACCAGTGATTTGAGGGACAGGGGTAACGAGCAGTACTTC | CATSDLRDRGNEQYF